The 25 T cell receptor beta chains presented below share a single source sample, sequenced in a study of cytomegalovirus exposure and HLA in healthy donors. Both 60 Vbeta primers and 13 Jbeta primers went into the PCR. Sequenced by immunoSEQ multiplex PCR; TCRdb stores in-frame clones only, minus some. The top ten clones hold 5.2% of a sample with roughly 97,000 clones, around 85% of them seen once. Sample: PBMCs. These receptors all stem from a man aged 40-49 years in good health and CMV-seropositive.

The V and J genes are TRBV11-2 and TRBJ2-7; 8 bases are shared with TRBD2. The germline gives CDR1 SGHAT, CDR2 FQNNGV. The CDR3 length is 14 residues. Trimming removed 5 bases from V and 2 bases from J; junction bases left unmatched: 5. The CDR3 DNA reads as TGTGCCAGCAGCCCCTCCGGGGGGGCCTACGAGCAGTACTTC. Encoded protein: CASSPSGGAYEQYF. Full variable domain (rest looked up from reference TRBV11-2 and TRBJ2-7): EAGVAQSPRYKIIEKRQSVAFWCNPISGHATLYWYQQILGQGPKLLIQFQNNGVVDDSQLPKDRFSAERLKGVDSTLKIQPAKLEDSAVYLCASSPSGGAYEQYFGPGTRLTVT.

The chain recombines TRBV15 with TRBJ2-7; possible D gene TRBD2, 6 bases. Trimming cost V 3 bases and J 4 bases, with 16 bases left between them. Germline CDR1 is LNHNV and CDR2 is YYDKDF (reference sequence). This CDR3 spans 15 amino acids. The DNA for the CDR3 is TGTGCCACCAGCAGGGGGACTCCCGGGACTTACGAGCAGTACTTC. Its protein product is CATSRGTPGTYEQYF.

The chain links TRBV18 to TRBJ2-1; 10 nucleotides match TRBD1. The CDR3 is 16 residues long. With V trimmed by 1 base and J by 6 bases, 6 bases remained unmatched. CDR1 and CDR2 from the germline V gene are KGHSH and LQKENI. CDR3 DNA: TGTGCCAGCTCACCACTCGGGACAGGGGTGGGCAATGAGCAGTTCTTC. This sequence encodes CASSPLGTGVGNEQFF.

The CDR3 bases are TGTGCCAGCTCACAAGTGGACACTGAAGCTTTCTTT. This encodes CASSQVDTEAFF. The chain has TRBV6-6 and TRBJ1-1; D gene uncertain. CDR1 is MNHNY and CDR2 is SVGAGI in the germline V gene (reference sequence). This CDR3 region has 12 residues. Trimming shortened V by 8 bases and J by 3 bases, and 10 bases separated the two germline ends.

The V and J genes are TRBV5-4 and TRBJ1-4; 9 bases fit TRBD1. V dropped 0 bases and J dropped 10; count of bases not matched to a gene: 4. Germline V gene sequence: CDR1 SGHNT, CDR2 YYREEE (reference sequence). This CDR3 is 14 amino acids long. The CDR3 bases are TGTGCCAGCAGCTTGGACTCGGGACAGGGAAAACTGTTTTTT. Protein sequence: CASSLDSGQGKLFF.

On this clone: The same CDR3 is also encoded by other DNA sequences in this sample. The J gene is TRBJ2-6, the V gene TRBV5-1; possible D gene TRBD1, 6 bases. V was trimmed by 0 bases and J by 4 bases, leaving 11 bases between them. CDR3 length: 16 residues. Germline values: CDR1 SGHRS, CDR2 YFSETQ. For the CDR3, the DNA is TGCGCCAGCAGCTTGGGTCTGGGGGCCGGGGCCAACGTCCTGACTTTC. Translated, it gives CASSLGLGAGANVLTF.

The chain carries TRBV5-1 and TRBJ1-4; TRBD1 matches at 7 bases. The CDR3 extends over 14 amino acids. From germline, CDR1 is SGHRS and CDR2 YFSETQ. V trimming: 4 bases; J trimming: 5 bases; junction bases outside the gene matches: 5. The CDR3 protein is CASSPGTENEKLFF. CDR3 coding DNA: TGCGCCAGCAGCCCCGGGACAGAAAATGAAAAACTGTTTTTT. The full variable domain, its missing parts supplied by reference TRBV5-1 and TRBJ1-4, is KAGVTQTPRYLIKTRGQQVTLSCSPISGHRSVSWYQQTPGQGLQFLFEYFSETQRNKGNFPGRFSGRQFSNSRSEMNVSTLELGDSALYLCASSPGTENEKLFFGSGTQLSVL.

The rearrangement joins TRBV6-4 to TRBJ1-1; D is unresolved. Trimming stripped 0 bases from V and 4 bases from J, with 6 bases between. From germline, CDR1 is MRHNA and CDR2 SNTAGT. The CDR3 has 13 residues. The DNA of the CDR3 is TGTGCCAGCAGTGACTCGATCGGCACTGAAGCTTTCTTT. This codes for CASSDSIGTEAFF.

The chain recombines TRBV6-1 with TRBJ1-1, with TRBD1 as a possible D gene (6 bases). Germline V gene data show CDR1 as MNHNS and CDR2 as SASEGT. V lost 5 bases and J 5 bases, leaving 15 bases between the germline ends. CDR3 size: 14 residues. CDR3 protein: CASSSGQQSTEAFF. The CDR3 DNA sequence: TGTGCCAGCAGTTCCGGACAGCAGTCGACTGAAGCTTTCTTT.

This chain links TRBV6-1 with TRBJ1-5; 7 positions match TRBD1. This CDR3 comprises 14 residues. From germline, CDR1 is MNHNS and CDR2 SASEGT. After removal of 7 bases from V and 4 bases from J, the junction contained 7 bases not matched to a gene. The CDR3 loop is CASTLGQWNQPQHF. CDR3 nucleotides: TGTGCCAGCACCTTGGGACAGTGGAATCAGCCCCAGCATTTT.

The rearrangement uses TRBV28 and TRBJ1-3; D is unresolved. V lost 1 base to trimming and J lost 4 bases, with 5 bases between them. The CDR3 totals 13 residues. Germline CDR1 MDHEN, CDR2 SYDVKM. The CDR3 spells CASSLSQGNTIYF. CDR3 DNA sequence: TGTGCCAGCAGTTTATCCCAGGGAAACACCATATATTTT.

The chain recombines TRBV27 with TRBJ1-1, with D unclear. The CDR3 covers 13 residues. Per germline, CDR1 MNHEY and CDR2 SMNVEV (reference sequence). Trimming pared 1 base from V and 2 bases from J, leaving 5 bases between. The CDR3 region has the DNA TGTGCCAGCAGTTTATTCTTCAACACTGAAGCTTTCTTT. Protein product: CASSLFFNTEAFF.

The chain carries TRBV6-1 and TRBJ1-3; 10 bases match TRBD1. This CDR3 region has 15 residues. Germline-derived CDR1 and CDR2 are MNHNS and SASEGT. Unmatched junction bases numbered 5, after V lost 7 bases and J lost 2 bases. The CDR3 coding sequence is TGTGCCAGCAAGCCGGGACAGGGGACTGGAAACACCATATATTTT. This translates into CASKPGQGTGNTIYF.

The V call is TRBV2, the J call TRBJ2-2; D might be TRBD1 (5 bases). Germline loops: CDR1 SNHLY, CDR2 FYNNEI. V lost 8 bases to trimming and J lost 6 bases, with 10 bases between them. The CDR3 covers 12 residues. The CDR3 reads CASSKGPGELFF. As DNA, the CDR3 is TGTGCCAGCTCCAAGGGGCCCGGGGAGCTGTTTTTT.

This clone was counted a few times. This chain uses TRBV10-3 with TRBJ2-1; 7 bases are a match to TRBD2. CDR3 length: 14 amino acids. J was trimmed by 4 bases and V by 6 bases; bases with no gene match: 6. Germline CDR1 is ENHRY and CDR2 is SYGVKD. CDR3 coding DNA: TGTGCCATCAGATCCGGGGGGTATTACAATGAGCAGTTCTTC. It translates to CAIRSGGYYNEQFF.

This chain uses TRBV30 with TRBJ1-5; tentative D call: TRBD1 (6 bases). CDR3 size: 16 residues. Germline V gives CDR1 GTSNPN, CDR2 SVGIG (reference sequence). V lost 1 base and J 2 bases, leaving 15 bases between the germline ends. CDR3 sequence (DNA): TGTGCCTGGAGTGCTCAACACAGGGTCGGCAATCAGCCCCAGCATTTT. Its protein product is CAWSAQHRVGNQPQHF.

The CDR3, as DNA: TGTGCCAGCAGCTTAACCTCTGGGACTAGCGGTGTGGGCGAGCAGTACTTC. Translating gives CASSLTSGTSGVGEQYF. The V call is TRBV11-2, the J call TRBJ2-7; the match to TRBD2 covers 11 bases. Germline V CDR1 and CDR2: SGHAT, FQNNGV. The V segment lost 2 bases and the J segment 6 bases; nucleotides outside the gene matches: 12. The CDR3 sequence is 17 residues long.

V gene TRBV19 combines with J gene TRBJ1-2, with D hard to call. The V end lost 3 bases, the J end lost 7 bases, and 12 bases lay between the germline ends. Per germline, CDR1 LNHDA and CDR2 SQIVND (reference sequence). The CDR3 runs to 13 residues. The CDR3 nucleotides are TGTGCCAGTAGTATGCGCACGGAGGGTGGCTACACCTTC. It encodes CASSMRTEGGYTF. The variable domain in full, with the rest retrieved from reference TRBV19 and TRBJ1-2, is DGGITQSPKYLFRKEGQNVTLSCEQNLNHDAMYWYRQDPGQGLRLIYYSQIVNDFQKGDIAEGYSVSREKKESFPLTVTSAQKNPTAFYLCASSMRTEGGYTFGSGTRLTVV.

The chain has TRBV30 and TRBJ1-5, with TRBD1 as a possible D gene (6 bases). This CDR3 contains 13 residues. Per the germline V gene, CDR1 is GTSNPN and CDR2 is SVGIG (reference sequence). Trimming took 2 bases from V and 8 from J, leaving 13 bases between them. CDR3 in amino acids: CAWSSGEREPQHF. CDR3 DNA sequence: TGTGCCTGGAGTTCAGGGGAACGGGAGCCCCAGCATTTT.

There are a few counts of this clone. The V and J genes are TRBV4-1 and TRBJ2-7; 11 bases match TRBD2. Germline trimming cut 2 bases from V and 3 bases from J; bases unmatched to any gene: 6. Germline CDR1 is MGHRA and CDR2 is YSYEKL. This CDR3 spans 16 amino acids. This chain's CDR3 is CASSQIIAGGDYEQYF. CDR3 DNA: TGCGCCAGCAGCCAAATTATAGCGGGAGGGGACTACGAGCAGTACTTC.

The gene calls are TRBV7-3 and TRBJ2-2; TRBD1 aligns across 8 bases. This CDR3 spans 17 amino acids. Germline V lookup: CDR1 SGHTA, CDR2 FQGTGA. J gave up 6 bases and V 5 bases, and 14 bases lay outside the gene matches. The CDR3 reads CASSLGPGGGRAGELFF. CDR3 coding DNA: TGTGCCAGCAGCCTCGGTCCAGGGGGCGGAAGGGCCGGGGAGCTGTTTTTT.

This sequence joins TRBV30 and TRBJ1-1; D may be TRBD1 (5 bases). Trimming removed 0 bases at V and 0 bases at J, with 8 bases between. The CDR3 runs 14 residues. Germline lookup yields CDR1 GTSNPN and CDR2 SVGIG (reference sequence). CDR3 sequence (DNA): TGTGCCTGGAGTGTAAAGGGGTTGAACACTGAAGCTTTCTTT. Its translation: CAWSVKGLNTEAFF.

The rearrangement joins TRBV6-5 to TRBJ2-3, with 10 positions matching TRBD2. Germline-derived CDR1 and CDR2 are MNHEY and SVGAGI. The CDR3 loop spans 15 amino acids. Losses at the gene ends were 4 bases for V and 1 base for J; bases not matched to a gene: 2. The CDR3, as DNA: TGTGCCAGCAGTTTTGGGACTAGCGGCACAGATACGCAGTATTTT. It codes for CASSFGTSGTDTQYF.

Concerning this clone: A junction end diverges from the germline sequence, so it may reflect a read error. The rearrangement joins TRBV28 to TRBJ2-7; 9 bases line up with TRBD1. Germline lookup yields CDR1 MDHEN and CDR2 SYDVKM. The CDR3 is 13 residues long. The CDR3 here is CASSLGAGTGTNF. The CDR3 DNA follows: TGTGCCAGCAGTTTGGGCGCCGGGACAGGGACGAACTTC.

The V and J genes are TRBV6-1 and TRBJ2-2; TRBD1 matches at 8 bases. V dropped 8 bases and J dropped 6; count of bases not matched to a gene: 11. CDR3 size: 15 residues. The V gene's germline CDR1 is MNHNS and CDR2 SASEGT. The CDR3 DNA reads TGTGCCAGCGTCAGGGGGCAACTGGGCCCCGGGGAGCTGTTTTTT. Translating gives CASVRGQLGPGELFF.